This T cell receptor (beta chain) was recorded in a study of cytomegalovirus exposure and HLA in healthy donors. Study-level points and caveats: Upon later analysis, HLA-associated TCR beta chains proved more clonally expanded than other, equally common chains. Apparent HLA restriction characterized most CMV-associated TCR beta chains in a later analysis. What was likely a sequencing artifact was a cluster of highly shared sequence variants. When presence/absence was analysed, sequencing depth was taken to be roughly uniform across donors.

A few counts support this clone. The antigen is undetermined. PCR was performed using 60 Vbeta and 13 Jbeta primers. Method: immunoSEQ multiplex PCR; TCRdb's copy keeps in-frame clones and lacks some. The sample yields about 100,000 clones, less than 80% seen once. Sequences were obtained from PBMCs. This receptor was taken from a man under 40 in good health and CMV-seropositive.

CDR3 region: CANRDSYTGELFF. The CDR3 DNA is TGTGCCAACCGGGACAGCTACACCGGGGAGCTGTTTTTT. The chain has TRBV27 and TRBJ2-2; TRBD1 agrees at 7 bases. In germline, CDR1 is MNHEY, CDR2 SMNVEV (reference sequence). The junction had 5 bases not matched to a gene; V was cut back by 10 bases and J by 3 bases. CDR3 size: 13 residues.